This passage covers 18 T cell receptor beta chains from one sample sequenced in a study of blood T cell repertoires in COVID-19. The method was immunoSEQ multiplex PCR; TCRdb's version includes in-frame clones alone and lacks a portion of them. The sample lists fewer than 350,000 clones, approximately 83% seen once, with 2% to 2.5% in the top ten. The specimen was peripheral blood. The receptors were sampled from a woman aged 25 to 39 who had recovered from COVID-19.

This clone was observed a few times. The J gene is TRBJ2-7, the V gene TRBV10-2, with 9 bases aligning to TRBD2. This CDR3 comprises 14 residues. The V gene end was trimmed by 8 bases and the J gene end by 5 bases; junction bases not matched to a gene: 10. Germline CDR1 and CDR2: WSHSY and SAAADI. CDR3 nucleotides: TGCGCCAGCTCAATAGCGGGGGATGCCAACGAGCAGTACTTC. It translates to CASSIAGDANEQYF.

This chain joins TRBV4-3 and TRBJ2-3, with D possibly being TRBD2 (6 bases). The CDR3 runs 15 residues. Per germline, CDR1 LGHNA and CDR2 YSLEER. The ends were cut back, 1 base at V and 1 base at J, with 9 bases in the middle. The CDR3 DNA is TGCGCCAGCAGCCAAGCTAGCGCCGGCACAGATACGCAGTATTTT. As protein: CASSQASAGTDTQYF.

This chain joins TRBV2 and TRBJ1-2; D is possibly TRBD1 (6 bases). This CDR3 comprises 13 residues. The V gene's germline CDR1 is SNHLY and CDR2 FYNNEI. Trimming cost V 4 bases and J 7 bases, with 13 bases left between them. The CDR3 protein is CASSGDTLSGYTF. The CDR3 region has the DNA TGTGCCAGCAGTGGGGACACCCTTAGTGGCTACACCTTC.

This chain joins TRBV7-2 and TRBJ2-1; 13 bases match TRBD2. The V segment lost 5 bases and the J segment 7 bases; nucleotides outside the gene matches: 11. The germline V gene has CDR1 SGHTA and CDR2 FQGNSA. The CDR3 runs to 17 residues. The CDR3 DNA follows: TGTGCCAGCAGCCCGAGACTAGCGGGAGGAGGTTTGAATGAGCAGTTCTTC. This translates into CASSPRLAGGGLNEQFF.

This chain joins TRBV30 and TRBJ2-7, with 8 bases aligning to TRBD2. The CDR3 loop spans 14 amino acids. V trimming: 6 bases; J trimming: 0 bases; junction bases outside the gene matches: 7. The germline V gene encodes CDR1 GTSNPN and CDR2 SVGIG (reference sequence). The CDR3 here is CACQSGGSSYEQYF. CDR3 nucleotide sequence: TGTGCCTGCCAAAGCGGGGGCAGCTCCTACGAGCAGTACTTC.

The chain uses TRBV6-5 and TRBJ2-5, with 9 nucleotides matching TRBD2. There are 14 residues in the CDR3. CDR1 and CDR2 (germline): MNHEY, SVGAGI. V lost 2 bases and J lost 7; bases outside the gene matches: 5. The DNA of the CDR3 is TGTGCCAGCAGTTACGGGGGACTAGCTTGGACCCAGTACTTC. Its translation is CASSYGGLAWTQYF.

This clone was seen only once. This sequence joins TRBV30 and TRBJ1-2; D perhaps matches TRBD1 (6 bases). The V end was cut by 5 bases, the J end by 6 bases, with 22 bases between. This CDR3 has 15 residues. Germline V gene lookup returns CDR1 GTSNPN and CDR2 SVGIG (reference sequence). In DNA, the CDR3 is TGTGCCTGGGAGCTCGGGACAAGCGGTTGGAATGGCTACACCTTC. It encodes CAWELGTSGWNGYTF.

This clone was seen a handful of times. The chain links TRBV6-5 to TRBJ2-7; maybe TRBD2 (5 bases). This CDR3 spans 11 amino acids. Deletions cut 6 bases from V and 5 bases from J, with 8 bases between. In germline, CDR1 is MNHEY, CDR2 SVGAGI. The CDR3 region is CASSRGNEQYF. As DNA, the CDR3 is TGTGCCAGCAGCCGAGGGAACGAGCAGTACTTC.

This chain connects TRBV5-6 to TRBJ1-1, with 9 bases that match TRBD1. The CDR3 spans 14 residues. Germline CDR1 is SGHDT and CDR2 is YYEEEE. Trimming at V came to 5 bases and at J to 4 bases, leaving 6 bases not matched to a gene. CDR3: CASSSGQGSTEAFF. CDR3 bases: TGTGCCAGCAGTTCCGGACAGGGGAGCACTGAAGCTTTCTTT.

This chain connects TRBV5-1 to TRBJ1-6, with D unresolved. Between the trimmed V and J ends, which lost 0 bases and 7 bases, there was a span of 11 bases. The CDR3 sequence is 15 residues long. CDR1 is SGHRS, CDR2 YFSETQ, per germline. In DNA form, the CDR3 reads TGCGCCAGCAGCTTGGAAGGCGGCGGAAATTCACCCCTCCACTTT. This gives the protein CASSLEGGGNSPLHF.

J is TRBJ2-1 and V is TRBV30; maybe TRBD2 (7 bases). Between the trimmed V and J ends, which lost 4 bases and 4 bases, there was a span of 17 bases. The CDR3 spans 15 residues. Germline assignment: CDR1 GTSNPN and CDR2 SVGIG (reference sequence). CDR3 region: CAWTPRGGNYNEQFF. CDR3 in DNA: TGTGCCTGGACCCCGAGGGGGGGTAATTACAATGAGCAGTTCTTC. Together with reference TRBV30 and TRBJ2-1, the CDR3 gives the full variable domain: SQTIHQWPATLVQPVGSPLSLECTVEGTSNPNLYWYRQAAGRGLQLLFYSVGIGQISSEVPQNLSASRPQDRQFILSSKKLLLSDSGFYLCAWTPRGGNYNEQFFGPGTRLTVL.

The rearrangement joins TRBV5-3 to TRBJ2-4; no clear D gene. TRBV5-3 is identified as an open reading frame with a role that is uncertain. There are 15 residues in the CDR3. With 3 bases removed from V and 5 bases from J, the gap between germline ends came to 15 bases. The CDR3 is CARSCGGQPQNIQYF. CDR3 nucleotide sequence: TGTGCCAGAAGCTGTGGCGGCCAACCCCAAAACATTCAGTACTTC.

V gene TRBV24-1 combines with J gene TRBJ2-1; TRBD2 matches 11 bases. Germline V gene lookup returns CDR1 KGHDR and CDR2 SFDVKD. The CDR3 loop spans 16 amino acids. Unmatched junction bases numbered 4, after V lost 2 bases and J lost 5 bases. The CDR3 region is CATSDSGLAVHNEQFF. In DNA, the CDR3 is TGTGCCACCAGTGATTCGGGACTAGCGGTTCACAATGAGCAGTTCTTC.

V is TRBV18 and J is TRBJ1-6; D gene unclear. This CDR3 comprises 14 residues. Deletions cut 3 bases from V and 10 bases from J, with 13 bases between. Germline V CDR1 and CDR2: KGHSH, LQKENI. In nucleotides, the CDR3 is TGTGCCAGCTCACCCCAGGAGGGAAGGTCACCCCTCCACTTT. Translated, it gives CASSPQEGRSPLHF.

The chain uses TRBV5-4 and TRBJ2-5; 10 bases match TRBD1. The CDR3 contains 15 residues. CDR1 and CDR2 from the germline V gene are SGHNT and YYREEE (reference sequence). The junction had 8 bases not matched to a gene; V was cut back by 4 bases and J by 5 bases. The CDR3 DNA is TGTGCCAGCAGCCCGGGGACAGGGGTTTTTGAGACCCAGTACTTC. This gives the protein CASSPGTGVFETQYF.

V usage is TRBV19 and J usage is TRBJ2-7; 9 positions agree with TRBD2. Germline CDR1 reads LNHDA; CDR2 reads SQIVND (reference sequence). The CDR3 is made up of 14 amino acids. Trimming cost V 8 bases and J 3 bases; bases outside gene matches: 8. CDR3 residues: CASGPGGGGYEQYF. The DNA of the CDR3 is TGTGCCAGTGGACCTGGCGGGGGGGGCTACGAGCAGTACTTC.

This chain connects TRBV5-1 to TRBJ1-6; no firm D call. Trimming stripped 0 bases from V and 7 bases from J, with 5 bases between. Germline V lookup: CDR1 SGHRS, CDR2 YFSETQ. This CDR3 contains 13 residues. The CDR3 bases are TGCGCCAGCAGCTTGGGGCCGAATTCACCCCTCCACTTT. Protein product: CASSLGPNSPLHF.

This clone was detected once. The gene calls are TRBV6-6 and TRBJ2-2; 11 positions agree with TRBD2. The trim removed 6 bases at V and 0 bases at J, leaving 3 bases unmatched. This CDR3 is 16 amino acids long. The V gene's germline CDR1 is MNHNY and CDR2 SVGAGI (reference sequence). CDR3 bases: TGTGCCAGCAGCAGACTAGCGGGGCCGAACACCGGGGAGCTGTTTTTT. It translates to CASSRLAGPNTGELFF.